This TCR beta chain appears in the sequencing data of a study of control samples from healthy donors and cancer patients. On this clone: This sample includes further DNA sequences coding for the same CDR3.

This CDR3 has 13 residues. V was clipped by 6 bases and J by 0 bases, with 8 bases between them. Germline CDR1 is SGHAT and CDR2 is FQNNGV. Assay: immunoSEQ multiplex PCR; the TCRdb copy retains only in-frame clones and omits some. Of around 130,000 clones in the sample, approximately 89% are singletons; the top ten hold around 8.1%. The source of this sequence is a man aged 18 to 29 in good health. Sequencing was performed on blood. V usage is TRBV11-2 and J usage is TRBJ1-1; D is unclear. CDR3 sequence reads: CASSLTLNTEAFF. The CDR3 bases are TGTGCCAGCAGTTTGACGTTGAACACTGAAGCTTTCTTT. Full variable domain (remainder filled in from reference TRBV11-2 and TRBJ1-1): EAGVAQSPRYKIIEKRQSVAFWCNPISGHATLYWYQQILGQGPKLLIQFQNNGVVDDSQLPKDRFSAERLKGVDSTLKIQPAKLEDSAVYLCASSLTLNTEAFFGQGTRLTVV.